Listed here is a single T cell receptor beta chain. Its specificity is not known. The data stem from a study of response to subunit inactivated influenza vaccine. MiXCR, run by TCRdb on the RT-PCR reads, gives a single entry per CDR3 protein. The data hold approximately 520,000 distinct CDR3 sequences, with about 25% observed a single time. The V end lost 6 bases, the J end lost 5 bases, and 13 bases lay between the germline ends. The CDR3 has 13 residues. Germline values: CDR1 DFQATT, CDR2 SNEGSKA (reference sequence). General study points: Seasonal influenza vaccination, on each occasion, was suggested by the authors to recruit few new T cells.

The sample in question was CD4+ T cells sorted from PBMCs, obtained around 5 days after vaccination. This sequence originates from a man between 50 and 59 years old who received an inactivated influenza vaccine. The chain joins TRBV20-1 to TRBJ2-2; D not resolved. CDR3 amino acids: CSAATPQTGELFF. The CDR3 nucleotides read TGCAGTGCCGCGACCCCCCAGACCGGGGAGCTGTTTTTT.